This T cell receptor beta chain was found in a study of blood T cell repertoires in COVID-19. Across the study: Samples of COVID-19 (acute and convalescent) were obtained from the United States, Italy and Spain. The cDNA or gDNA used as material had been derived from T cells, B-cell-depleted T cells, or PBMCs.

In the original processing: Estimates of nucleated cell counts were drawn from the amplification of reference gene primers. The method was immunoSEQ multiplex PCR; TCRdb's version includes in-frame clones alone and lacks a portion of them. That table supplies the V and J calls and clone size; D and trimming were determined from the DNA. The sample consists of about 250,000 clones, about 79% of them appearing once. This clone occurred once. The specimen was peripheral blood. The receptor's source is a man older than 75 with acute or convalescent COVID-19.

The CDR3 region has the DNA TGTGCCAGCAGTTACTCCGGGACTAGTCATTACAATGAGCAGTTCTTC. Amino acid sequence: CASSYSGTSHYNEQFF. The genes are TRBV6-5 and TRBJ2-1; 8 bases are shared with TRBD2. This CDR3 spans 16 amino acids. The germline V gene has CDR1 MNHEY and CDR2 SVGAGI. Germline trimming cut 0 bases from V and 4 bases from J; bases unmatched to any gene: 5.